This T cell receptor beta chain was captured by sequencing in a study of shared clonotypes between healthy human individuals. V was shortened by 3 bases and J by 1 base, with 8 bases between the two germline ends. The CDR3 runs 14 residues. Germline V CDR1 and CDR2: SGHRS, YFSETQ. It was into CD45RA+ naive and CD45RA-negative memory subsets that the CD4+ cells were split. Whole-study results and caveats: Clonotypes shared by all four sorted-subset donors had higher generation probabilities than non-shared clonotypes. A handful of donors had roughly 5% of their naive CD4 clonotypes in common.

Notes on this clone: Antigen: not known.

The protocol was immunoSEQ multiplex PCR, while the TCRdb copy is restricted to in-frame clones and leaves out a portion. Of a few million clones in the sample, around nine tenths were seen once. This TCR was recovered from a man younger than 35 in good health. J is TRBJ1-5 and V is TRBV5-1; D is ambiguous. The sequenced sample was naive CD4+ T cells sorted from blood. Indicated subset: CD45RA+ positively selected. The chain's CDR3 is CASSSGESNQPQHF. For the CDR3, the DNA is TGCGCCAGCAGCTCCGGGGAGAGCAATCAGCCCCAGCATTTT. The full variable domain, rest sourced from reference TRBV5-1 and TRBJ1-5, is KAGVTQTPRYLIKTRGQQVTLSCSPISGHRSVSWYQQTPGQGLQFLFEYFSETQRNKGNFPGRFSGRQFSNSRSEMNVSTLELGDSALYLCASSSGESNQPQHFGDGTRLSIL.